This TCR beta chain was documented in a study of graft-versus-host responses after intestinal transplantation. Produced via immunoSEQ multiplex PCR; TCRdb's table is partial and in-frame only. Among tens of thousands of clones, about nine tenths were seen once, and the ten largest hold around 1.8%. Graft samples were processed, releasing intraepithelial and lamina propria lymphocytes. Study-wide results and caveats: Recipient marrow contained GvH clones, some of which appeared first in ileum or blood.

Germline CDR1 reads SGHRS; CDR2 reads YFSETQ. The ends lost 4 bases at V and 6 bases at J; junction bases unmatched: 5. This CDR3 has 16 amino acids. Notes on this clone: Its target is not known.

This chain links TRBV5-1 with TRBJ2-2; 14 positions agree with TRBD2. Sequences were derived from ileum tissue, sampled less than 400 days after transplant. The source of this sequence is a human patient who received an intestinal transplant, so some T cells may come from the graft donor. The CDR3 reads CASSLGLAGVAGELFF. The CDR3 nucleotides are TGCGCCAGCAGCCTGGGACTAGCGGGAGTCGCCGGGGAGCTGTTTTTT.